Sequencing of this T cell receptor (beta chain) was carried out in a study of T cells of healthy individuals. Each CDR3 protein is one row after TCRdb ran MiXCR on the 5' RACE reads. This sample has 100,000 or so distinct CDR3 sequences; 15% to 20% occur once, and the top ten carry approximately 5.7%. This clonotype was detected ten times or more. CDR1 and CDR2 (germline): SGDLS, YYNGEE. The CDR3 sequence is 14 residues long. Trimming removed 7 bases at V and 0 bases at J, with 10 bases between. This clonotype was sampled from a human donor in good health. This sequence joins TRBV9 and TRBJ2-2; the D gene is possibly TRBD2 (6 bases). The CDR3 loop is CASALATNTGELFF. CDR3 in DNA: TGTGCCAGCGCTCTAGCGACGAACACCGGGGAGCTGTTTTTT.